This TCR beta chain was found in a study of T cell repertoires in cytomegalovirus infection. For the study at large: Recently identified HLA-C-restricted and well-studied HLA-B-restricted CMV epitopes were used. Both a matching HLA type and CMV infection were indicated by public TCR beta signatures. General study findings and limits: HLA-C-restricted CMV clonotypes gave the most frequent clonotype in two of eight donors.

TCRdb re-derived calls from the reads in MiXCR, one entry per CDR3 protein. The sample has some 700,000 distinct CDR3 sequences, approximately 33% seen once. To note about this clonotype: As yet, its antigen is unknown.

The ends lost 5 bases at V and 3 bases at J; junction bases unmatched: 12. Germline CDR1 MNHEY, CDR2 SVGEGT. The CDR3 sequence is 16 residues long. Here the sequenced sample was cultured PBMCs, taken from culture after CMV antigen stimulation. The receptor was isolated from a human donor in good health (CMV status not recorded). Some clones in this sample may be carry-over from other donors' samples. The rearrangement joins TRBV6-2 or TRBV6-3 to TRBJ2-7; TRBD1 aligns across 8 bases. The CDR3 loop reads CASSDRGRTGGYEQYF. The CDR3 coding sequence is TGTGCCAGCAGTGACAGGGGAAGGACAGGCGGCTACGAGCAGTACTTC.